This TCR beta chain was identified during a study of cytomegalovirus exposure and HLA in healthy donors (TCRdb year 2017). Context from the whole study: In an earlier analysis of several hundred of the donors, 250 to 350 Gb of sequence data and roughly 100 million unique TCR beta sequences from roughly 200 million T cells were reported. Around 300 gigabases of sequencing data and 70 million to 85 million unique TCR sequences were included in an early release covering several hundred HLA-typed donors. Among the roughly 370 genotyped donors, approximately 76% belonged to the genetic ancestry cluster associated with self-reported Caucasian donors. The study aimed to test whether signatures of past pathogen exposure could be identified by cataloging public T cell receptors. The study profiled the T cell repertoires of more than 500 subjects by immunosequencing and related them to cytomegalovirus serostatus. Along with the approximately 700-subject first cohort, a separate validation cohort of over a hundred different subjects was used. The study combined high-throughput TCR immunosequencing, statistical association of individual TCRs with disease status, and machine learning to predict cytomegalovirus infection status. A later analysis re-analyzed previously published TCR beta repertoires from roughly 630 donors and added high-resolution HLA genotyping to study TCR occurrence patterns. The later analysis used no new phenotypic data to find candidate immune exposures, relying instead on TCR beta sequences and their occurrence across donors. An earlier analysis of about 600 of the donors used high-throughput TCR beta sequencing to judge whether each TCR beta V gene segment behaved as functional or pseudogenic. Donor age, sex, ethnicity and CMV serostatus were compiled together with the repertoire data. Genome-wide SNP genotypes for about 65% of the 666 donors were used in a later genetic analysis, which treated that subset as a discovery cohort. Every discovery cohort repertoire had been produced on one sequencing platform. HLA typing covered class I and class II loci at four-digit resolution. The number of typed donors differed by locus: about 629-630 for A, B, C, DRB1 and DQB1; some 540 for DQA1; 600 to 610 for DPA1; and some 470 for DPB1. A handful of DR-DQ haplotypes were handled as single units for association and clustering because linkage in the cohort was strong. On average, approximately 250,000 unique TCR beta nucleotide sequences were sequenced per donor among a few hundred genotyped donors of the cohort, with roughly 18% of those sequences being non-productive. On the study overall, not on this receptor specifically: In this cohort, only TCR beta chains were sequenced, and detectable features were limited by the absence of alpha or paired-chain data. In vitro tests confirmed that a few of the cytomegalovirus-associated TCR beta chains recognize cytomegalovirus antigens. Because some donors lacked HLA typing at each locus, the association tests relied only on the typed subset. It was suggested by the authors that the approach could potentially be generalized to other disease states and immunological phenotypes. In a later genetic analysis, a missense DCLRE1C variant was associated with V-gene and J-gene trimming of TCR beta chains, and the association was replicated in an independent cohort. Most CMV-associated TCR beta chains appeared to be HLA-restricted in a later analysis, and the HLA associations seemed to be driven largely by CMV exposure. A total of some 180 TCR beta chains were listed by the study as associated with cytomegalovirus. A further reported finding was that TCR beta sequences accurately predicted the HLA-A and HLA-B alleles for most subjects in the first cohort. An earlier analysis of some 560 of the donors showed that most TCR beta V segments appeared in productive rearrangements either about 87% or about 30% of the time, which broadly matched IMGT annotations. According to a later analysis, parvovirus B19, influenza, CMV and Epstein-Barr virus appeared linked to several top co-occurrence clusters. At a false discovery rate of 0.05, a later analysis linked under 20,000 TCR beta sequences to specific HLA alleles. Some IMGT-functional V segments, including TRBV6-2 and TRBV6-3, could not be told apart with the 87-base-pair reads, so those segments were excluded. Sequencing depth was assumed to be roughly uniform across donors in the presence/absence analyses, though that assumption may not hold. In a later analysis, TCR association rates were found to vary across HLA loci, with the most associated TCRs seen for DRB1 alleles and the fewest for HLA-C alleles. In a later genetic analysis, fewer N-insertions in productive TCRs were reported among donors in an Asian-associated ancestry cluster than the approximately 670-donor mean. A cluster of highly shared sequence variants was judged likely to be a technical artifact of the sequencing pipeline. In a later analysis, HLA-associated TCR beta chains showed more clonal expansion and lower generation probabilities than non-associated chains that were equally common. Roughly 17 rarely observed V segments, including chromosome 9 orphons, were excluded from the earlier analysis of several hundred of the donors because counts were too low. The classifier was reported to diagnose cytomegalovirus status with high specificity and sensitivity in both the original and validation cohorts. For the cohort, immune exposure information was limited to CMV serostatus. Across donors, most TCR sequences were observed very rarely, whereas some public TCRs were present in many individuals. Correlated functional status among segregating V segments might reflect linkage disequilibrium, but an unknown experimental factor could not be ruled out. Strong co-occurrence of HLA alleles, especially DR and DQ, made assigning TCR associations to individual alleles difficult.

About this clone itself: Its antigen is not yet known. Per-base qualities were not stored, and no clone one base away is much larger.

Library preparation was by the immunoSEQ multiplex PCR assay. The multiplex PCR relied on a mix of 60 forward primers for TCR Vbeta segments and 13 reverse primers for TCR Jbeta segments. The CDR3 region of rearranged TCR beta genes was amplified from genomic DNA with a multiplex PCR assay. On the Illumina HiSeq System, the amplified TCR beta libraries were sequenced as 87-base-pair reads. The authors processed their data as follows. In a later analysis, tens of millions of unique TCR beta chains were counted across the approximately 640 repertoires, and roughly 9.9 million of these chains were shared by at least two donors. Raw reads were error-corrected and collapsed into unique sequences with a nearest-neighbor algorithm that merged closely related sequences to remove PCR and sequencing errors. To assign V, D and J gene segments, CDR3 sequences were aligned to IMGT reference sequences. Each retained sequence needed at least a six-nucleotide match to both a V gene segment and a J gene segment. Rearrangements were called productive when the CDR3 lacked stop codons and stayed in frame with V and J; all others were non-productive. Following IMGT convention, CDR3 was defined as the stretch from the second conserved V-encoded cysteine to the conserved J-encoded phenylalanine. The earlier analysis of about 500 of the donors excluded sequences that lacked an unambiguous match to a single V gene segment. An earlier analysis of 550 to 650 of the donors classified V segments as functional when productive rearrangements were above 56.7% and as segregating when the standard deviation between donors was above 5%. A statistical classification framework was developed to diagnose cytomegalovirus status using the catalog of TCR beta chain sequences. In a later analysis, TCR nucleotide sequences were compared against IMGT/GENE-DB human TR gene sequences so that V and J genes could be assigned. Using the TCRdist pipeline, a later analysis assigned CDR3 sequences along with most-parsimonious VDJ recombination scenarios. In a later analysis, each TCR beta chain was defined by its CDR3 amino acid sequence together with its V-gene family, and reads lacking a unique V-gene family were excluded. To address suspected cross-contamination and a sequencing artifact, a later analysis removed 450 to 700 highly shared, low-generation-probability nucleotide sequences. In a later analysis, a clonal expansion index for each public chain was calculated from normalized within-repertoire ranks of inferred template counts. A later analysis computed generation probabilities with a VDJ recombination model fitted to out-of-frame rearrangements, and checked the results against IGoR. In a later analysis, TCR-TCR, TCR-HLA and TCR-CMV co-occurrence was scored with hypergeometric tests, and a repertoire-size bias correction was applied to TCR pairs. False discovery rates were estimated in a later analysis by permuting HLA or CMV assignments 20 times. In a later analysis, co-occurring TCRs were grouped using DBSCAN, and TCRdist sequence similarity was added for clustering within HLA-allele-positive subsets. For co-occurrence clustering, repertoires with fewer than 30,000 or more than 120,000 public chains were excluded, along with five repertoires with anomalous nucleotide sharing. As stored in TCRdb, this immuneACCESS dataset retains in-frame rearrangements with V and J assigned. A fraction of the clones does not appear; measured against another copy, unresolved V genes explain less than half of the discrepancy, and the remainder lacks a known reason. V and J calls and clone size are given by that table; D and trimming were obtained from the DNA. Across this sample there are approximately 150,000 clones, with around three quarters seen only once. Less than 1.2% of the sample belongs to the ten largest clones.

The cohort consisted of fewer than 700 healthy bone marrow donors. At the time of sampling, every cohort member was nominally healthy, though immune exposures that went unrecorded were likely present. The donor was CMV seronegative and belonged to the group of roughly 330 seronegative cohort members. A peripheral blood sample was provided by each donor, and peripheral blood mononuclear cells were used for TCR beta sequencing. The Qiagen DNeasy Blood Extraction Kit was used to extract genomic DNA from the blood cell samples. Measured from the cysteine to the phenylalanine, the CDR3 is 14 residues long. The retained sequence is limited to the CDR3, 42 bases, with the frame set at the first base. CDR1 and CDR2 are drawn from the germline V gene: ENHRY, SYGVKD. Trimming removed 6 bases from V and 4 bases from J, leaving 16 bases between the germline ends.

The V and J segments used are TRBV10-3 and TRBJ2-7; perhaps TRBD2 is the D gene, with 5 bases matching. The sequence was obtained from a woman between 40 and 55 years old in good health and CMV-seronegative. The sequencing input was PBMCs. The DNA sequence is TGTGCCATCAGAACAGAGGAGAGGGCATACGAGCAGTACTTC. The translation is CAIRTEERAYEQYF.